The entry below gives a single T cell receptor (beta chain) sequence along with its context. Its antigen is still unknown. The source of the sample is a study of T cells in localized non-small cell lung cancer. Points from the study as a whole: Uninvolved nearby lung showed the greatest T cell clonality, exceeding that found in tumor.

Assay: immunoSEQ multiplex PCR; the TCRdb copy retains only in-frame clones and omits some. In the table there are 10,000 to 15,000 clones, more than 80% of which are singletons. CDR1 and CDR2 (germline): MNHNY, SVGAGI (reference sequence). V lost 6 bases, J lost 3 bases, and 6 bases stayed unmatched. CDR3 length: 14 amino acids. The chain combines TRBV6-6 with TRBJ2-3; 7 positions match TRBD1. The origin of this receptor is a male donor at least 60 years old with stage I squamous cell lung carcinoma. The input for sequencing was peripheral blood, taken before any cancer treatment. DNA for the CDR3: TGTGCCAGCAGCCCAATCAGGGGGACAGATACGCAGTATTTT. This encodes CASSPIRGTDTQYF.